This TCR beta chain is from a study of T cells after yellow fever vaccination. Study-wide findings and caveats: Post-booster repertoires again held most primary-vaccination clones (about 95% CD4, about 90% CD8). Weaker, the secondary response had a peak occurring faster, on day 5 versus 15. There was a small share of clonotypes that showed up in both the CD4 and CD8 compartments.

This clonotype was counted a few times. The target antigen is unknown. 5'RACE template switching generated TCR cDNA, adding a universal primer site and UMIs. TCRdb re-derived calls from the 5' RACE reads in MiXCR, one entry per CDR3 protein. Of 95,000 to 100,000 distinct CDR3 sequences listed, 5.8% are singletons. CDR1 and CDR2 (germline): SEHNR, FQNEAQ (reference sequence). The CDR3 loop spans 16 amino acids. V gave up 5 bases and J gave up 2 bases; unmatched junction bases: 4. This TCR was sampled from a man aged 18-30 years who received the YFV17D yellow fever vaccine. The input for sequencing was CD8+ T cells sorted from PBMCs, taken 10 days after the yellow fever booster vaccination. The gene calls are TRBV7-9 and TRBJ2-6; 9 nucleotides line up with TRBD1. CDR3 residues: CASSLTGGAGANVLTF. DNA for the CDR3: TGTGCCAGCAGCCTAACAGGGGGCGCTGGGGCCAACGTCCTGACTTTC.